This T cell receptor (beta chain) was found in a study of shared clonotypes between healthy human individuals. Some clones are missing from TCRdb's copy, which holds only in-frame ones; the method was immunoSEQ multiplex PCR. The repertoire holds approximately 1,500,000 clones, around 95% seen once, with 1% to 1.5% in the top ten. The study separated CD4+ cells into CD45RA+ naive and CD45RA-negative memory subsets. Worth noting for this clone: Antigen specificity is unknown. The same CDR3 is also encoded by other DNA sequences in this sample.

V was pared by 3 bases and J by 4 bases, with 10 bases between. The CDR3 contains 14 residues. CDR1 is LNHDA and CDR2 is SQIVND in the germline V gene (reference sequence). Study-wide results and caveats: Among the subsets, naive ones generally showed larger estimated richness than memory ones.

This chain joins TRBV19 and TRBJ1-5; TRBD1 might be the D (5 bases). Sequencing used naive CD4+ T cells sorted from blood. Subset here: CD45RA+ positively selected. The TCR sequence derives from a man aged 30-40 years in good health. CDR3 bases: TGTGCCAGTAGTATTGAGGGACTTAATCAGCCCCAGCATTTT. It is translated as CASSIEGLNQPQHF.